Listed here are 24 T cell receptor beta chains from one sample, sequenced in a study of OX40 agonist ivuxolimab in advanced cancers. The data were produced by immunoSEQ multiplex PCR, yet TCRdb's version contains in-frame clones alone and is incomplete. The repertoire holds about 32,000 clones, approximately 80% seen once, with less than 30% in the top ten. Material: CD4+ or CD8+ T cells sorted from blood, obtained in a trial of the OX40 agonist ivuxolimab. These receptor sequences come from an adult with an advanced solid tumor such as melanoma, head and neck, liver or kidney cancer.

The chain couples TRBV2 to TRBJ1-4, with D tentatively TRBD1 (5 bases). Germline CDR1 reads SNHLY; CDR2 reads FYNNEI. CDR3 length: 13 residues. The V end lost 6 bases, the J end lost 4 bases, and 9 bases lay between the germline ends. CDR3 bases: TGTGCCAGCAGCAGGGTCATTAATGAAAAACTGTTTTTT. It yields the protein CASSRVINEKLFF.

DNA of the CDR3: TGTGCCAGCAGCGCGACAGGGAGGCCACCCCTCCACTTT. It specifies CASSATGRPPLHF. The rearrangement uses TRBV9 and TRBJ1-6, with 7 bases identical to TRBD1. The CDR3 spans 13 residues. Looked up from germline, CDR1 is SGDLS and CDR2 is YYNGEE. With 3 bases clipped from V and 11 bases from J, the junction kept 5 bases outside the gene matches.

CDR3 sequence (DNA): TGTGCCACCAGGACAGGGGGGAAGCAGCCCCAGCATTTT. This sequence encodes CATRTGGKQPQHF. The chain recombines TRBV19 with TRBJ1-5; 10 bases match TRBD1. This CDR3 has 13 amino acids. Germline assignment: CDR1 LNHDA and CDR2 SQIVND (reference sequence). The ends lost 10 bases at V and 7 bases at J; junction bases unmatched: 7.

CDR3 residues: CASSLELALNEQFF. CDR3 nucleotides: TGCGCCAGCAGCTTGGAATTAGCCCTTAATGAGCAGTTCTTC. The chain combines TRBV5-1 with TRBJ2-1; D uncertain. The CDR3 runs to 14 residues. V lost 0 bases and J 7 bases, leaving 11 bases between the germline ends. CDR1 is SGHRS, CDR2 YFSETQ, per germline.

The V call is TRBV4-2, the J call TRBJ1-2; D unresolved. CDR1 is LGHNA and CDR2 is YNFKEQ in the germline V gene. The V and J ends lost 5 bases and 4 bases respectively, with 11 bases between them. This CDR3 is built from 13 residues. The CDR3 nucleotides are TGTGCCAGCAGCGTCCGAGTACTCTATGGCTACACCTTC. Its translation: CASSVRVLYGYTF.

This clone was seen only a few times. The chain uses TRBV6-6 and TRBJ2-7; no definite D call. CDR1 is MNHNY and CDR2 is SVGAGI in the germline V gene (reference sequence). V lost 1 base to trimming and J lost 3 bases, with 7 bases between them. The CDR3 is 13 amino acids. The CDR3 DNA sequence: TGTGCCAGCAGTTACTGTGGGATCTACGAGCAGTACGTC. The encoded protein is CASSYCGIYEQYV.

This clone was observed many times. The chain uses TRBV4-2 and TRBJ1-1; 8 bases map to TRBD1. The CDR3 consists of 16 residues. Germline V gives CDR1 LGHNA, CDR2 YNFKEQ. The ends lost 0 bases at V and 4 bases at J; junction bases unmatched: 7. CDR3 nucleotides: TGTGCCAGCAGCCAAGATTTACAGGGGGGTCGCACTGAAGCTTTCTTT. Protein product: CASSQDLQGGRTEAFF.

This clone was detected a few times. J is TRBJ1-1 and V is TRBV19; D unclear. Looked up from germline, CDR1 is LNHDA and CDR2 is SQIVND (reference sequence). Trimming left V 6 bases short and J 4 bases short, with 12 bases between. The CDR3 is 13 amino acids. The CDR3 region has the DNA TGTGCCAGTAGGCCGATATTTGGCACTGAAGCTTTCTTT. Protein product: CASRPIFGTEAFF.

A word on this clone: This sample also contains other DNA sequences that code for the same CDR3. CDR3 sequence: CASSQDGRGGLWYF. DNA for the CDR3: TGTGCCAGCAGCCAAGATGGGCGGGGGGGTCTCTGGTACTTC. V and J are TRBV4-2 and TRBJ2-5; TRBD2 matches 9 bases. CDR3 length: 14 residues. Trimming took 0 bases from V and 13 from J; bases not matched to a gene: 9. CDR1 and CDR2 from the germline V gene are LGHNA and YNFKEQ.

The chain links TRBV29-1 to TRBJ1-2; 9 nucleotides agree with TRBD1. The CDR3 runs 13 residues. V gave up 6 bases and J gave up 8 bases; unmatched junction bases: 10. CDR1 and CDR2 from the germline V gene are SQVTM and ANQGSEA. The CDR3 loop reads CSVLRDRESGYTF. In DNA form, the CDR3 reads TGCAGCGTCCTCCGGGACAGGGAATCCGGCTACACCTTC. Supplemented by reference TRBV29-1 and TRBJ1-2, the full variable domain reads SAVISQKPSRDICQRGTSLTIQCQVDSQVTMMFWYRQQPGQSLTLIATANQGSEATYESGFVIDKFPISRPNLTFSTLTVSNMSPEDSSIYLCSVLRDRESGYTFGSGTRLTVV.

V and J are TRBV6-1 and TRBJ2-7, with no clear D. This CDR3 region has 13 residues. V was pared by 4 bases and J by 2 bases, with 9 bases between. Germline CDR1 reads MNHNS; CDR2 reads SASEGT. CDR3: CASSVGSAYEQYV. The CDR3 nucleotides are TGTGCCAGCAGTGTCGGGTCGGCCTACGAGCAGTACGTC.

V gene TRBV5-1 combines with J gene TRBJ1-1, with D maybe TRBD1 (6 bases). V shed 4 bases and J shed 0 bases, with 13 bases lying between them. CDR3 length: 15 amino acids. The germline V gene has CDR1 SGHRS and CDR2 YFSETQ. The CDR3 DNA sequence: TGCGCCAGCAGCGCAGCGACAGGTCTGAACACTGAAGCTTTCTTT. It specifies CASSAATGLNTEAFF.

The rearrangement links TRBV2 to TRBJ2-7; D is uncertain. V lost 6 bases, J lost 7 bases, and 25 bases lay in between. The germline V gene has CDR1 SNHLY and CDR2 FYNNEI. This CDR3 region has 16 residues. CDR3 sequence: CASSETRAPWFREQYV. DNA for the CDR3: TGTGCCAGCAGCGAGACTCGAGCCCCCTGGTTTCGTGAGCAGTACGTC.

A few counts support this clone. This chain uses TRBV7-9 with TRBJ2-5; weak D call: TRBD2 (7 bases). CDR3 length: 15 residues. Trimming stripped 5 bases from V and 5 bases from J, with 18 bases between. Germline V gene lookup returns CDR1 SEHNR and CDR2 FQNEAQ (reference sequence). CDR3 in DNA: TGTGCCAGCAGCCAAGAAGGGGGGGGAGGTGAGACCCAGTACTTC. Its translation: CASSQEGGGGETQYF.

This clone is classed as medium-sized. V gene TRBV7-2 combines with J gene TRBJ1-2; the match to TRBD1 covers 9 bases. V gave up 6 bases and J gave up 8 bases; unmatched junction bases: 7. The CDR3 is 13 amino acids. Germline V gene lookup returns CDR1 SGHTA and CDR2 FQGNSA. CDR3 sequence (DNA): TGTGCCAGCAGTGGGACAGGGTATCTCGGCTACACCTTC. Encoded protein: CASSGTGYLGYTF.

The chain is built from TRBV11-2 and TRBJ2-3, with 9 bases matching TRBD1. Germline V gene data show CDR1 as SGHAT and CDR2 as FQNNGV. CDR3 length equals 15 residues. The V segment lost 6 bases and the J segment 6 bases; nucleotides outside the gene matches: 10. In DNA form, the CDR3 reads TGTGCCAGCAGTTTACCGGGACAGGGCTCCGATACGCAGTATTTT. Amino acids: CASSLPGQGSDTQYF.

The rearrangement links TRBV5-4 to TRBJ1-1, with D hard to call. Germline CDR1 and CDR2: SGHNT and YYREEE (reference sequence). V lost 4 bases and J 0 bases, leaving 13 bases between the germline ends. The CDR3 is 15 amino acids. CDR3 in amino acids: CASSPTRGVNTEAFF. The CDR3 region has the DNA TGTGCCAGCAGCCCGACCCGAGGAGTGAACACTGAAGCTTTCTTT.

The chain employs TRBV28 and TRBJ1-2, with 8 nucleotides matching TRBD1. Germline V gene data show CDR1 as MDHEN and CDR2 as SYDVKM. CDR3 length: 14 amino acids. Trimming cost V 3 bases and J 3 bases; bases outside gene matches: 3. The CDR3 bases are TGTGCCAGCAGTTTCATGGACAGGGACTATGGCTACACCTTC. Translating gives CASSFMDRDYGYTF.

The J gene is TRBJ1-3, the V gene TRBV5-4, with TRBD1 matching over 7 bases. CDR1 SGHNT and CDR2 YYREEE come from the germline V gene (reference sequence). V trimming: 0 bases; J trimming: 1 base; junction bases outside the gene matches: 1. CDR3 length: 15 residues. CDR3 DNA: TGTGCCAGCAGCTTGGCAGGGGGTTCTGGAAACACCATATATTTT. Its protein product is CASSLAGGSGNTIYF.

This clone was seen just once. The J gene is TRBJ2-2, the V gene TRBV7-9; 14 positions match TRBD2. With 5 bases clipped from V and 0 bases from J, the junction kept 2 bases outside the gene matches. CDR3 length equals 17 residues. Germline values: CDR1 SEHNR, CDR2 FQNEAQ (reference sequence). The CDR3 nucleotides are TGTGCCAGCAGCCCGGGACTAGCGGGAGCGAACACCGGGGAGCTGTTTTTT. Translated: CASSPGLAGANTGELFF.

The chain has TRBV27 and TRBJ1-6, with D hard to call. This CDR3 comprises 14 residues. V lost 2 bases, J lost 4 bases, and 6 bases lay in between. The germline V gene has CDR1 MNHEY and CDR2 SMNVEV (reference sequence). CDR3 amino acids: CASSLRGYNSPLHF. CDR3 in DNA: TGTGCCAGCAGTTTAAGAGGATATAATTCACCCCTCCACTTT.

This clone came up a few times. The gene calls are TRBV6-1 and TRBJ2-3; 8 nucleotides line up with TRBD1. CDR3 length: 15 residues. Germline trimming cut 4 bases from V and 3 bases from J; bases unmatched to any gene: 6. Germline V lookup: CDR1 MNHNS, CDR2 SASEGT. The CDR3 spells CASSGQGAGTDTQYF. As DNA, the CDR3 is TGTGCCAGCAGTGGCCAGGGGGCTGGTACAGATACGCAGTATTTT.

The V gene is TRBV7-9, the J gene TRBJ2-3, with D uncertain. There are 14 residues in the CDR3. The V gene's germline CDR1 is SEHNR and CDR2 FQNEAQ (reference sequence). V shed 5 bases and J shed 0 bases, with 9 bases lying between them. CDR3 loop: CASSPASSTDTQYF. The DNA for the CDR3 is TGTGCCAGCAGCCCGGCCTCTAGCACAGATACGCAGTATTTT.

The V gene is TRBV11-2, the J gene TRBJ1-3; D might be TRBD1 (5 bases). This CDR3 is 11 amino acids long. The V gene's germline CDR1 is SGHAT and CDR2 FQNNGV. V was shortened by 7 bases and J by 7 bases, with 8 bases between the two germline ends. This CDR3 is CASIGVNTIYF. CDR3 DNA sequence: TGTGCCAGCATAGGGGTTAACACCATATATTTT.